This T cell receptor (beta chain) appears in the sequencing data of a study of blood T cell repertoires in COVID-19. Whole-study context: Researchers got acute and convalescent COVID-19 samples from the United States, Italy and Spain. T cells, B-cell-depleted T cells, or PBMCs supplied cDNA or gDNA.

From germline, CDR1 is MDHEN and CDR2 SYDVKM. The ends lost 6 bases at V and 7 bases at J; junction bases unmatched: 15. The CDR3 is 16 amino acids. In the original processing: Scientists estimated how many nucleated cells there were by amplifying reference gene primers. Clones were sequenced by immunoSEQ multiplex PCR, and TCRdb holds only the in-frame ones, with some missing. That table supplies the V and J calls and clone size; D and trimming were determined from the DNA. Here the sample spans around 120,000 clones, about 87% being singletons. Sequenced input: peripheral blood. The chain has TRBV28 and TRBJ1-2; 9 bases align to TRBD1. The origin of this receptor is an older woman with acute or convalescent COVID-19. Here the CDR3 reads CASRPKPGGQGFGYTF. In nucleotides, the CDR3 is TGTGCCAGCAGACCCAAACCCGGGGGACAGGGCTTTGGCTACACCTTC.